This T cell receptor (beta chain) is drawn from a study of CD8+ T cells in alopecia areata (dated 2018 in TCRdb). For the wider study: Treated patients were enrolled in an open-label pilot trial of oral tofacitinib at 5 to 10 mg twice daily for moderate-to-severe alopecia areata. Tofacitinib was given for 6 to 18 months, followed by 6 months of follow-up off drug to assess delayed response and recurrence. In treated patients, disease severity was measured using the SALT score, which gives the percentage of scalp surface area affected. To study T cell clonal expansion in alopecia areata, the researchers applied high-throughput TCRbeta sequencing to both the C3H/HeJ mouse model and human patients. In humans, TCRbeta sequencing was performed on scalp tissue and on sorted CD4+ and CD8+ peripheral blood T cells from healthy controls and from patients with patchy or totalis/universalis alopecia areata. Biopsies were taken from tofacitinib-treated patients at baseline and at 4 and 24 weeks of treatment, and a later scalp biopsy was taken in several of the tofacitinib-treated patients. Scalp clonality was compared among normal scalp (n=4), patchy alopecia areata scalp (n=8), and alopecia totalis/universalis scalp (n=8). RNA was obtained with the PAXgene miRNA kit for fixed scalp, the miRNeasy kit for PBMCs, and the RNeasy kit for mouse skin. TCRbeta CDR3 regions were amplified by immunoSEQ multiplex PCR using 35 Vbeta forward and 13 Jbeta reverse primers.

The sample's time point label is to be understood as: less than five weeks on oral tofacitinib. This specimen's treatment or condition label, interpreted: oral pan-JAK inhibitor, 5-10 mg twice daily. From alopecia areata patients, peripheral blood was collected along with lesional scalp punch biopsies. After PBMCs were isolated by density centrifugation and stained for CD3, CD4 and CD8, a FACSAria was used to sort CD4+ and CD8+ T cells. Its CDR3 holds 16 amino acids, cysteine through phenylalanine. The read is trimmed to its CDR3 DNA, 48 bases read in frame from base 1. According to the germline V gene, CDR1 reads LGHNA and CDR2 reads YSLEER. V drops 0 bases and J drops 4 bases, leaving 15 bases in between. The paper as a whole reports these results and caveats: Compared with normal scalp, lesional scalp had higher clonality and more expanded CD8+ clones, particularly in alopecia totalis/universalis, a pattern that suggests antigenic drive. Scalp clonality and the number of expanded CD8+ clones among the top 100 scalp clones were significantly decreased by tofacitinib. Because the treated cohort was small and had just a single nonresponder, larger studies are needed to establish links between baseline CD8+ expansion and response. Resident alphabeta T cells in normal human skin are also sequenced, complicating scalp TCR repertoire analysis, unlike mouse skin dominated by gammadelta T cells. Many expanded lesional clones were found to persist in scalp and blood during tofacitinib treatment, and relapse after treatment cessation may be partly explained by this persistence. Compared with mice, TCR sequences shared between patients were less clear, possibly partly because of HLA diversity across the patient population.

Library prep was done by the immunoSEQ multiplex PCR assay. RNA was extracted from all samples and reverse transcribed into cDNA, which served as template for TCR sequencing. SuperScript III was used for first-strand cDNA synthesis, primed with a 2:1 mix of oligo-dT and random hexamers. Amplification bias was assessed with a synthetic immune receptor repertoire, and residual bias was removed computationally. As for how the authors treated the data: After raw reads were preprocessed to remove errors, the CDR3 was defined following IMGT conventions as running from the conserved cysteine to phenylalanine. Clonality was computed by normalizing Shannon entropy by log2 of the number of productive unique TCRs and subtracting the result from 1. CD4 or CD8 identity of scalp clones was inferred by cross-referencing scalp TCRbeta sequences with sorted blood CD4 and CD8 repertoires. The immuneACCESS repertoire file appears here via TCRdb, limited to in-frame rearrangements. These files lack a portion of the clones; in checked studies, under half of the deficit traces to unresolved V genes, and the cause of the others is not known. V, J and clone size are taken as reported in that table, and D and trimming were inferred from the DNA itself. Within this sample are 130,000 to 150,000 clones, with roughly 82% of them counted one time only. The ten largest clones capture roughly 25% of the sample.

Remarks on this clone: Its antigen target is currently unknown. Nothing much larger sits one base from this clone, and base qualities are not available.

The sequence joins TRBV4-3 to TRBJ1-2, and perhaps TRBD1 as D gene, on 5 matching bases. This TCR was sampled from a human donor with alopecia areata. The sample in question was CD8+ T cells sorted from blood, obtained at week 4, from a patient treated with tofacitinib. This receptor carries the CDR3 CASSQDKSPDSYGYTF. The DNA sequence is as follows: TGCGCCAGCAGCCAAGATAAGTCCCCCGACAGCTATGGCTACACCTTC.